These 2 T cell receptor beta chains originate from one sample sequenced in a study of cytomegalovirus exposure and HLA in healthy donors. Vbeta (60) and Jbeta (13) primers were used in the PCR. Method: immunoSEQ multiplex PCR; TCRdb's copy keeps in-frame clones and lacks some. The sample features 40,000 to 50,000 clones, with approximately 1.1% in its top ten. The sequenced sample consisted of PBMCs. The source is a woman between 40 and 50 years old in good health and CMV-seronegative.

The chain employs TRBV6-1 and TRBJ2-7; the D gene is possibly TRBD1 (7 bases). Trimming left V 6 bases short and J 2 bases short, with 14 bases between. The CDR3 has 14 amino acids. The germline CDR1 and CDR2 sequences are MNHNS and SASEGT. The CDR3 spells CASRAGGPAYEQYF. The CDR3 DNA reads TGTGCCAGCAGGGCAGGGGGGCCCGCCTACGAGCAGTACTTC.

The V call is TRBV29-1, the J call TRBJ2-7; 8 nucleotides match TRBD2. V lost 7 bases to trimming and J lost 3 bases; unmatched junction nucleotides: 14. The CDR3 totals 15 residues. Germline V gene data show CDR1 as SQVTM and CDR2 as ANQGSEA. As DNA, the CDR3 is TGCAGCGCTGTTTATTCACTAGCGGCAAACTACGAGCAGTACTTC. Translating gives CSAVYSLAANYEQYF.